This record looks at one TCR beta chain sequence and its context. Trimming cost V 8 bases and J 9 bases, with 14 bases left between them. The CDR3 has 12 amino acids. Clones were sequenced by immunoSEQ multiplex PCR, and TCRdb holds only the in-frame ones, with some missing. The sample shows over 150,000 clones, just under 95% of them seen only once. These data belong to a study of control samples from healthy donors and cancer patients. The chain is built from TRBV12-3 or TRBV12-4 and TRBJ1-5, with a weak D call TRBD1 (6 bases). Specimen: blood. This receptor was obtained from a man aged 18 to 29 in good health. The CDR3 DNA reads as TGTGCCAGCTCCGACAGGATCATGCCCCAGCATTTT. This gives the protein CASSDRIMPQHF.